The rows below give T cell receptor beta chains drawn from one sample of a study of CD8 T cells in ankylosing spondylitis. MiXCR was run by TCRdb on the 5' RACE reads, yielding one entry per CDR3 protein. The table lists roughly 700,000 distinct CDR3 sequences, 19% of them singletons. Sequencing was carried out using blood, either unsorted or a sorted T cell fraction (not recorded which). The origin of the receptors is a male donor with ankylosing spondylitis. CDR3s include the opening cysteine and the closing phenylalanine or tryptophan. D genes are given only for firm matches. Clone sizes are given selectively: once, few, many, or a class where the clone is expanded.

CSAREYDTEAFF TGCAGTGCTAGAGAGTACGACACTGAAGCTTTCTTT TRBJ1-1 . . TRBV20-1
CASRPGAGTEAFF TGTGCCAGCAGACCGGGGGCCGGCACTGAAGCTTTCTTT TRBJ1-1 . few TRBV14
CARGTGTPNTEAFF TGCGCCAGGGGAACCGGGACACCGAACACTGAAGCTTTCTTT TRBJ1-1 . once TRBV4-1
CASSLAGAGEGRGYTF TGCGCCAGCAGCTTGGCCGGGGCGGGAGAGGGTCGTGGCTACACCTTC TRBJ1-2 . . TRBV5-1
CASSLSPGLPYEQYF TGCGCCAGCAGCTTGTCCCCAGGCCTACCCTACGAGCAGTACTTC TRBJ2-7 . . TRBV5-1
CASSRTGAGQPQHF TGTGCCAGCAGCCGGACAGGGGCTGGGCAGCCCCAGCATTTT TRBJ1-5 TRBD1 few TRBV13
CASSPRAGGSSGANVLTF TGTGCCAGCTCACCACGGGCAGGGGGTAGCTCTGGGGCCAACGTCCTGACTTTC TRBJ2-6 TRBD1 . TRBV18
CASSVPGTGSYEQYF TGTGCCAGCAGTGTTCCCGGGACAGGGAGCTACGAGCAGTACTTC TRBJ2-7 TRBD1 . TRBV12-3/TRBV12-4
CASSVQSGSSTDTQYF TGTGCCAGCAGCGTCCAAAGCGGGTCTAGCACAGATACGCAGTATTTT TRBJ2-3 . . TRBV9
CASTGRGGRRDTEAFF TGTGCCAGCACGGGGAGGGGTGGGAGACGAGACACTGAAGCTTTCTTT TRBJ1-1 . few TRBV6-1
CASSDAAAASYEQYF TGTGCCAGCAGTGATGCAGCGGCAGCGTCCTACGAGCAGTACTTC TRBJ2-7 . . TRBV2
CASSPQGLAGSGELFF TGTGCCAGCTCACCACAGGGACTAGCGGGATCCGGGGAGCTGTTTTTT TRBJ2-2 TRBD2 . TRBV18